This TCR beta chain was captured by sequencing in a study of vaccination and CD4 T cells after COVID-19 (dated by TCRdb to between 2020 and 2023). With regard to the full study: Convalescent patients had a positive SARS-CoV-2 result on nasal swab PCR, and of these patients, nine had mild disease and one had severe disease. In the convalescent cohort there were six males and four females, among whom were two Hispanic individuals, seven Caucasians, two Asians and one multiracial person. Participants received two doses of either the Pfizer-BioNTech BNT162b2 vaccine (n=8) or the Moderna mRNA-1273 vaccine (n=2). Post-COVID blood samples were collected from convalescent patients a median of around 100 days after diagnosis, with a range of roughly 35 to 170 days. The time from the second vaccine dose to post-vaccine blood sampling had a median of approximately 72 days and ranged from about 14 to 241 days. For stimulating the cultures, overlapping spike peptide pools were used, derived from SARS-CoV-2 as well as from the common cold coronaviruses HCoV-NL63, HCoV-OC43 and HCoV-229E. In control cultures, a CEFX viral epitope pool was used as positive control, an HIV-1 Nef peptide pool was used as negative control, or no peptide was added. The spike-specific CD4+ TCR repertoire was compared before and after mRNA vaccination in approximately 9 COVID-19 convalescent patients and several infection-naive healthy vaccine recipients. Findings and caveats that apply to the study as a whole: Among convalescent patients, a median approximately 88% of the SARS-CoV-2-reactive clones seen after vaccination appeared only after vaccination, which suggests priming specific to the vaccine. An increase in the median number of SARS-CoV-2-reactive clonotypes from 21 after infection to a few dozen after vaccination was observed, but the change was not found to be significant. Of the vaccine-specific clones in convalescent patients, 304 of 307, or nearly all, reacted only to SARS-CoV-2 spike and did not cross-react with common cold coronaviruses. Only a relatively small number of convalescent patients were included in the study, and early timepoints following natural infection were not analyzed.

Libraries were made using PCR. At the Johns Hopkins FTIC core, DNA from the cultured CD4+ T cells underwent TCR sequencing with the Oncomine TCR Beta short-read assay. Genomic DNA was extracted from the cultured CD4+ T cells with the QIAamp micro DNA kit. Oncomine TCR Beta libraries made from cultured CD4+ T cells were pooled using unique dual indexes and sequenced on an Illumina iSeq 100. The original methods were these. Non-productive sequences were filtered out, and CDR3s that did not start with C, did not end with F or W, or were shorter than 7 amino acids were discarded. Antigen-specific clonotypes were identified using the MANAFEST web application through comparison of peptide-stimulated wells with reference and other culture wells. Positive clones required FDR below 0.05, an odds ratio above 5, and productive frequency above 0.1% in at least two of three replicate wells. Cross-reactive clonotypes were defined as significantly expanded in both SARS-CoV-2 spike wells and at least one common cold coronavirus spike condition. Similarity between CDR3 sequences was evaluated in R version 3.6.1 using Levenshtein distances (stringdist) and unrooted phylogenetic trees (ape). TCRdb reran the public reads through fastp at Q25 and MiXCR, keeping productive beta chains. Under each unique CDR3 protein, matching rows form one entry showing the most common genes and DNA. The V and J calls reflect TCRdb's pipeline rather than the authors' work. For this sample there are just over 14,000 distinct CDR3 sequences; around 73% appear just once. Roughly a tenth of the sample rests with the top ten.

V gives up 1 base and J gives up 2 bases, and the segment between their germline ends measures 8 bases. The germline V gene specifies LGHNA as CDR1 and YNFKEQ as CDR2. The CDR3 covers 14 residues, taking in both the cysteine and the phenylalanine. Of all the DNA, just the CDR3 is kept, 42 bases in frame from base 1. As to this clonotype: Its antigen is unknown. One base away there is no much larger clone; base qualities are not given.

Interpreted using the paper, the treatment or condition label stands for: roughly 10-day PBMC culture with coronavirus spike peptide pools or control peptides (ViraFEST assay). The ViraFEST assay was used in the study, in which antigen-specific T cells were expanded with peptide pools and expanded clonotypes were subsequently identified by TCR sequencing. The convalescent patients' positive SARS-CoV-2 PCR tests were from March to December 2020, which was before the Alpha, Beta and Delta variants emerged in the United States. Under 2.5 million PBMCs per well were cultured in IMDM with roughly 4.8% human AB serum and 8 to 10 IU/ml IL-2, plus 10 ug/ml peptide pools. On days 3 and 7, half of the culture medium was replaced with fresh IL-2-containing medium. CD4+ T cells were isolated after approximately eleven days of culture through negative selection using the EasySep CD4+ T cell isolation kit. PBMCs were separated from whole blood using Ficoll-Paque Plus gradient centrifugation and then either used fresh or cryopreserved at -140C. Each culture condition was generally run in triplicate wells.

The V gene is TRBV4-2 and the J gene is TRBJ1-2; D gene: possibly TRBD1, on 6 matching bases. This TCR was sampled from a human donor who had recovered from COVID-19. The sequencing sample was made of CD4+ T cells from blood, cultured in vitro. The DNA sequence follows: TGTGCCAGCAGCCAAGGTGGACAGAACTATGGCTACACCTTC. Translated, this is CASSQGGQNYGYTF.